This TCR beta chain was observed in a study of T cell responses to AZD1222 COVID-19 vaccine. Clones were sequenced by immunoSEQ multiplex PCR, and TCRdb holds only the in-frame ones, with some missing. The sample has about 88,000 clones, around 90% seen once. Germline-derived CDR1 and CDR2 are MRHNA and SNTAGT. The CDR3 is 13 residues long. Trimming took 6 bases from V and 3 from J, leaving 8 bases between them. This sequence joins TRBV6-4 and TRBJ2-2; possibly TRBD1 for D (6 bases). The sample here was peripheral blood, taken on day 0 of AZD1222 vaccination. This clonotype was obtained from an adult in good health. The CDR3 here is CASRDSYTGELFF. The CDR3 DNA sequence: TGTGCCAGCAGGGACAGCTACACCGGGGAGCTGTTTTTT.